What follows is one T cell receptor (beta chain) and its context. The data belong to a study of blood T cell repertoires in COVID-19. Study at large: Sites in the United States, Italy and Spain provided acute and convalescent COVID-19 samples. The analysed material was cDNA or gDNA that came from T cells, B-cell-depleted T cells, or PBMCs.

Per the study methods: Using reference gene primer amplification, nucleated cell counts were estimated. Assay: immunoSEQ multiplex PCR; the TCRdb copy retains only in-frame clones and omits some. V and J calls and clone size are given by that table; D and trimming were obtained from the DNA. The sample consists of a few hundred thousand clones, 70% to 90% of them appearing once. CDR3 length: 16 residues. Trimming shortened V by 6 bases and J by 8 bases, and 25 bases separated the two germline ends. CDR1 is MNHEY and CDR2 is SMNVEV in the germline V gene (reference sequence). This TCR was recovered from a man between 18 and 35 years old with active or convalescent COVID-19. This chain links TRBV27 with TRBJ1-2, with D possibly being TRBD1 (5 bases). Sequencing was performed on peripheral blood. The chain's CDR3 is CASSPFLGKSGNGYTF. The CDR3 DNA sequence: TGTGCCAGCAGCCCATTTCTGGGCAAGTCAGGGAACGGCTACACCTTC.